A single sample is the source of the 19 T cell receptor beta chains below, sequenced in a study of CD8+CD57+ T cells in acquired aplastic anemia. TCR beta VDJ and CDR3 were profiled, and genomic DNA was the template. TCRdb itself ran the reads through MiXCR, one entry per CDR3 protein. Here the sample spans about 180,000 distinct CDR3 sequences, around 45% being singletons. The sequencing input was sorted CD4+, CD8+, or CD8+CD57+ T cells (not recorded which) from PBMCs. The receptors were gathered from a human donor in good health.

The chain is built from TRBV19 and TRBJ1-2, with D perhaps TRBD1 (5 bases). Trimming cost V 5 bases and J 4 bases, with 14 bases left between them. Germline V gene data show CDR1 as LNHDA and CDR2 as SQIVND (reference sequence). The CDR3 is 14 amino acids. The CDR3 DNA reads as TGTGCCAGTAGTCCTGGACAAGCACTCTATGGCTACACCTTC. Translating it yields CASSPGQALYGYTF.

The chain employs TRBV9 and TRBJ1-4; possibly TRBD1 for D (5 bases). This CDR3 has 14 amino acids. V lost 0 bases and J 4 bases, leaving 7 bases between the germline ends. Per germline, CDR1 SGDLS and CDR2 YYNGEE. CDR3 sequence (DNA): TGTGCCAGCAGCGTAGGGGGCCATAATGAAAAACTGTTTTTT. Translation: CASSVGGHNEKLFF.

The rearrangement uses TRBV29-1 and TRBJ2-7; weak D call: TRBD1 (6 bases). CDR3 length: 14 residues. CDR1 is SQVTM and CDR2 is ANQGSEA in the germline V gene. V was cut by 4 bases and J by 1 base, with 14 bases left in between. The chain's CDR3 is CSVGTGLASYEQYF. For the CDR3, the DNA is TGCAGCGTTGGAACAGGGTTGGCTTCCTACGAGCAGTACTTC.

V and J are TRBV29-1 and TRBJ1-5, with D unclear. Germline V lookup: CDR1 SQVTM, CDR2 ANQGSEA. The CDR3 has 13 amino acids. V lost 6 bases to trimming and J lost 6 bases, with 15 bases between them. Here the CDR3 DNA reads TGCAGCGTGGGAGACGGAGCATTTCAGCCCCAGCATTTT. This sequence encodes CSVGDGAFQPQHF.

This clonotype was counted at least ten times. CDR3 DNA sequence: TGTGCCAGCAGTGAAGGGGGGACTAGCGTGTACGAGCAGTACTTC. Protein sequence: CASSEGGTSVYEQYF. The chain combines TRBV6-1 with TRBJ2-7; 10 positions match TRBD2. This CDR3 has 15 residues. J was trimmed by 4 bases and V by 1 base; bases with no gene match: 4. Germline V gene lookup returns CDR1 MNHNS and CDR2 SASEGT.

This clonotype was recorded many times. This CDR3 reads CATSTRRRERGDTQYF. CDR3 in DNA: TGTGCCACCAGCACCCGTCGGCGGGAAAGAGGGGATACGCAGTATTTT. The chain links TRBV15 to TRBJ2-3; D might be TRBD2 (6 bases). The germline gives CDR1 LNHNV, CDR2 YYDKDF (reference sequence). The CDR3 spans 16 residues. V lost 4 bases and J 6 bases, leaving 20 bases between the germline ends.

This clonotype was recorded at least ten times. The chain has TRBV20-1 and TRBJ2-7; weak D call: TRBD1 (6 bases). Germline V gene data show CDR1 as DFQATT and CDR2 as SNEGSKA (reference sequence). The CDR3 is made up of 15 amino acids. V was trimmed by 1 base and J by 2 bases, leaving 15 bases between them. The CDR3 region is CSARVPGHRTYEQYF. The CDR3, as DNA: TGCAGTGCTAGAGTACCGGGACATCGTACCTACGAGCAGTACTTC.

The chain uses TRBV7-6 and TRBJ2-1, with 12 bases aligning to TRBD1. Germline V CDR1 and CDR2: SGHVS, FNYEAQ. The CDR3 covers 17 residues. J lost 2 bases, V lost 6 bases, and 8 bases had no gene match. The CDR3 reads CASSYPGTGGAYNEQFF. CDR3 nucleotides: TGTGCCAGCAGTTACCCAGGGACAGGGGGCGCCTACAATGAGCAGTTCTTC.

The chain has TRBV11-2 and TRBJ2-1, with D possibly TRBD2 on 5 matching bases. Germline CDR1 reads SGHAT; CDR2 reads FQNNGV. The V end was cut by 7 bases, the J end by 9 bases, with 22 bases between. This CDR3 comprises 15 residues. The CDR3 spells CASTTGFRQLGEQFF. The CDR3 nucleotides read TGTGCCAGCACCACGGGGTTTCGGCAATTAGGTGAGCAGTTCTTC.

This clonotype showed up just a few times. A read error may be the cause here, since a much bigger clone is one base away. V is TRBV12-3 or TRBV12-4 and J is TRBJ1-1, with D maybe TRBD1 (5 bases). Trimming removed 3 bases at V and 1 base at J, with 9 bases between. The CDR3 length is 14 residues. This chain's CDR3 is CASSLGQGNTEAFF. The CDR3 nucleotides are TGTGCCAGCAGTTTGGGGCAGGGGAACACTGAAGCTTTCTTT.

V gene TRBV19 combines with J gene TRBJ2-1; TRBD2 agrees at 10 bases. CDR3 length: 15 amino acids. Germline CDR1 is LNHDA and CDR2 is SQIVND (reference sequence). With V trimmed by 3 bases and J by 4 bases, 3 bases remained unmatched. DNA for the CDR3: TGTGCCAGTAGTATGGAGCGGGAGGGATACAATGAGCAGTTCTTC. Amino acids: CASSMEREGYNEQFF. Full variable domain (rest looked up from reference TRBV19 and TRBJ2-1): DGGITQSPKYLFRKEGQNVTLSCEQNLNHDAMYWYRQDPGQGLRLIYYSQIVNDFQKGDIAEGYSVSREKKESFPLTVTSAQKNPTAFYLCASSMEREGYNEQFFGPGTRLTVL.

The chain recombines TRBV15 with TRBJ2-1; 7 bases are shared with TRBD2. After removal of 10 bases from V and 2 bases from J, the junction contained 5 bases not matched to a gene. The CDR3 runs 13 residues. The germline V gene encodes CDR1 LNHNV and CDR2 YYDKDF (reference sequence). In DNA form, the CDR3 reads TGTGCCATGGCGGGAGTGGCCTACAATGAGCAGTTCTTC. Its translation is CAMAGVAYNEQFF.

This clonotype has a count of ten or more. This chain joins TRBV29-1 and TRBJ2-2; D unclear. The CDR3 is 12 residues long. Germline V gene sequence: CDR1 SQVTM, CDR2 ANQGSEA. The V and J ends lost 4 bases and 2 bases respectively, with 5 bases between them. CDR3 coding DNA: TGCAGCGTTGGCTATAACACCGGGGAGCTGTTTTTT. This encodes CSVGYNTGELFF.

V usage is TRBV9 and J usage is TRBJ2-6, with D tentatively TRBD1 (5 bases). Per the germline V gene, CDR1 is SGDLS and CDR2 is YYNGEE. The CDR3 has 17 amino acids. Trimming cost V 0 bases and J 0 bases, with 10 bases left between them. CDR3 in amino acids: CASSVGTSLSGANVLTF. CDR3 bases: TGTGCCAGCAGCGTAGGGACATCCCTCTCTGGGGCCAACGTCCTGACTTTC.

This chain's CDR3 is CASSLEGVEAFF. The CDR3 DNA follows: TGTGCCAGCAGCTTGGAGGGGGTTGAAGCTTTCTTT. The rearrangement joins TRBV7-6 to TRBJ1-1; D is perhaps TRBD1 (6 bases). CDR3 length: 12 amino acids. Looked up from germline, CDR1 is SGHVS and CDR2 is FNYEAQ. V gave up 3 bases and J gave up 7 bases, with 9 bases separating them.

This chain links TRBV27 with TRBJ2-7; possible D gene TRBD1, 6 bases. V was cut by 6 bases and J by 5 bases, with 17 bases left in between. Germline values: CDR1 MNHEY, CDR2 SMNVEV (reference sequence). This CDR3 is 14 amino acids long. The CDR3, as DNA: TGTGCCAGCAGCAACCTTAACAGGGTTCACGAGCAGTACTTC. Its protein is CASSNLNRVHEQYF.

The chain is built from TRBV6-1 and TRBJ1-3, with D uncertain. V lost 3 bases, J lost 0 bases, and 9 bases lay in between. CDR1 is MNHNS and CDR2 is SASEGT in the germline V gene. The length of the CDR3 is 15 residues. CDR3 DNA sequence: TGTGCCAGCAGTGAGGGGATGAGCTCTGGAAACACCATATATTTT. Protein: CASSEGMSSGNTIYF.

This clonotype was seen many times. The chain employs TRBV12-3 or TRBV12-4 and TRBJ2-3; 8 nucleotides match TRBD2. CDR3 length: 15 residues. J was trimmed by 0 bases and V by 6 bases; bases with no gene match: 5. CDR3: CASRVGRVSTDTQYF. The CDR3 coding sequence is TGTGCCAGCAGGGTCGGGAGGGTAAGCACAGATACGCAGTATTTT.

The chain is built from TRBV7-8 and TRBJ1-1; 9 bases are shared with TRBD1. The CDR3 runs 17 residues. Unmatched junction bases numbered 11, after V lost 6 bases and J lost 0 bases. Per the germline V gene, CDR1 is SGHVS and CDR2 is FQNEAQ. In nucleotides, the CDR3 is TGTGCCAGCAGGCGTAAACAGGGGGCGGACGTGAACACTGAAGCTTTCTTT. Translation: CASRRKQGADVNTEAFF.